This T cell receptor beta chain stems from a study of T cells expressing NK-cell markers. The CDR3 is 15 residues long. Study-wide results and limits: The study found these clonotypes also leading the CD3+CD56-NKG2C+ fraction in a few donors.

On this clonotype itself: Its antigen is not identified.

For each CDR3 protein, TCRdb gives one entry from its re-call of the 5' RACE reads, without DNA. The table gives roughly 420,000 distinct CDR3 sequences; the top ten clones make up under 7.5% of it. The chain couples TRBV21-1 to TRBJ1-6; the D call of TRBD1 rests on TCRdb alone, since no DNA is present to check it. TRBV21-1 is termed a pseudogene. The specimen sequenced was blood T cells: a sorted CD56 or NKG2C T cell subset, CD4+ or CD8+ T cells, or bulk PBMC T cells (not recorded which). The receptor comes from a woman aged 18 to 69 in good health. This chain's CDR3 is CASSSRTGPASPLHF.